This T cell receptor (beta chain) was sequenced for a study of T cell responses to AZD1222 COVID-19 vaccine. The overall study: Some second doses came at about 4 weeks and others at about 12 weeks; these were pooled.

The sample holds a few counts of this clone. Its antigen is unidentified. CDR1 is MDHEN, CDR2 SYDVKM, per germline. V lost 2 bases and J 2 bases, leaving 3 bases between the germline ends. The CDR3 sequence is 12 residues long. Repertoires were generated with immunoSEQ multiplex PCR, while TCRdb's copy carries only in-frame clones and drops some. The sample includes 63,000 or so clones, approximately 83% of them seen just once. General study findings and limits: The sample set comprised mostly white British donors with more females, and clonal diversity was possibly underestimated. Spike-specific TCR breadth and depth rose after two AZD1222 doses. No day 14 peak samples; only post-peak repertoires were characterized.

Sequences were derived from peripheral blood, sampled on day 0 of AZD1222 vaccination. The rearrangement links TRBV28 to TRBJ1-2, with no clear D. This TCR derives from an adult in good health. The CDR3, as DNA: TGTGCCAGCAGTTTAAAGAACTATGGCTACACCTTC. This codes for CASSLKNYGYTF.